The rows below give T cell receptor beta chains drawn from one sample of a study of neurological immune-mediated disorders. TCRdb re-called the 5' RACE reads through MiXCR, storing one row per CDR3 protein. The table lists around 44,000 distinct CDR3 sequences, roughly 15% of them singletons. The sequencing input was CD4+ T cells from blood. These receptors originate from an older woman with HTLV-1-associated myelopathy (HAM/TSP). Each CDR3 is given with its conserved first and last residue. The D gene is left open where the match is weak. Not all rows give a size; the values are once, few, many and, for expanded clones, a class.

TRBV3-1	many	TRBJ2-1	TRBD2	TGTGCCAGCAGCCAAGATTTGCGGGGACTAACCTCCTACAATGAGCAGTTCTTC	CASSQDLRGLTSYNEQFF
TRBV12-3/TRBV12-4	NA	TRBJ2-1	NA	TGTGCCAGCAGGGCACTAGAGGGGGGGTACAATGAGCAGTTCTTC	CASRALEGGYNEQFF
TRBV6-1	many	TRBJ2-1	TRBD2	TGTGCCAGCATTCGACTAGCGGGGGGGCTCTCCTACAATGAGCAGTTCTTC	CASIRLAGGLSYNEQFF
TRBV20-1	many	TRBJ2-4	NA	TGCAGTGTTCCCGACAGGCAAAACATTCAGTACTTC	CSVPDRQNIQYF
TRBV12-3/TRBV12-4	many	TRBJ2-4	NA	TGTGCCAGCAGTTACTGGGGGCTGGGCAAAAACATTCAGTACTTC	CASSYWGLGKNIQYF
TRBV2	many	TRBJ1-1	NA	TGTGCCAGCAAATTGGAGGGCGAGACTGAAGCTTTCTTT	CASKLEGETEAFF
TRBV27	many	TRBJ2-7	NA	TGTGCCAGCAGTTTACCTCCCTTGGAGGGGGCTACCCACGAGCAGTACTTC	CASSLPPLEGATHEQYF
TRBV29-1	many	TRBJ1-2	NA	TGCAGCGTTGAAGAGGGCTACACCTTC	CSVEEGYTF
TRBV9	many	TRBJ2-3	TRBD2	TGTGCCAGCAGCGCTTGGACTAGCGGGGAATGGGGCACAGATACGCAGTATTTT	CASSAWTSGEWGTDTQYF
TRBV20-1	many	TRBJ1-4	NA	TGCAGTGCTAGAGTGACAGCCCGGGAAAAACTGTTTTTT	CSARVTAREKLFF
TRBV10-3	many	TRBJ2-1	NA	TGTGCCATCACTCTCAACAGGGTCAGTGAGCAGTTCTTC	CAITLNRVSEQFF
TRBV20-1	many	TRBJ2-4	TRBD1	TGCAGTGCTAGAGATACAGGGGCCAAAGTTCAGTACTTC	CSARDTGAKVQYF
TRBV5-1	many	TRBJ2-1	NA	TGCGCCAGCAGCTTGGTCGAGCGTGGTGAGCAGTTCTTC	CASSLVERGEQFF
TRBV5-1	many	TRBJ2-3	NA	TGCGCCAGCAGGCCTAGCACAGATACGCAGTATTTT	CASRPSTDTQYF
TRBV19	many	TRBJ1-1	NA	TGTGCCAGTAGTACCCGACAGTTTTCCACTGAAGCTTTCTTT	CASSTRQFSTEAFF
TRBV3-1	many	TRBJ2-7	NA	TGTGCCAGCAGCCAGGACACCTTTACCGTAGAGCAGTACTTC	CASSQDTFTVEQYF
TRBV29-1	few	TRBJ2-3	NA	TGCAGCGTAGGGGACTCCTTGAGACAAGATACGCAGTATTTT	CSVGDSLRQDTQYF
TRBV10-3	medium-sized	TRBJ1-1	NA	TGTGCCATCCGTTCAGGGCTGGCGAACACTGAAGCTTTCTTT	CAIRSGLANTEAFF
TRBV5-6	many	TRBJ1-2	TRBD1	TGTGCCAGCAGCGGGACAGGGGGCAACTATGGCTACACCTTC	CASSGTGGNYGYTF
TRBV21-1	many	TRBJ1-2	NA	TGTGCCAGCAGCGGGCAGGGACAGGGGGATGGCTACACCTTC	CASSGQGQGDGYTF
TRBV10-2	many	TRBJ1-1	NA	TGCGCCAGCAGGGCGACAGGCCCCAACCTTGGAGCTTTCTTT	CASRATGPNLGAFF
TRBV6-6	many	TRBJ1-1	NA	TGTGCCAGCAGTCCCCCCGGGGGGCCCATGAACACTGAAGCTTTCTTT	CASSPPGGPMNTEAFF
TRBV7-2	many	TRBJ1-1	NA	TGTGCCAGCAGTACTAGACCTAACGTATTGATGAACACTGAAGCTTTCTTT	CASSTRPNVLMNTEAFF
TRBV9	many	TRBJ2-5	NA	TGTGCCAGCAGCGGAAAAAATTCTCGGAGGGGATATCAAGAGACCCAGTACTTC	CASSGKNSRRGYQETQYF
TRBV6-2/TRBV6-3	many	TRBJ1-6	TRBD1	TGTGCCAGCAGTTACTCGAGCCTACAGGGGTTGAATTCACCCCTCCACTTT	CASSYSSLQGLNSPLHF
TRBV5-1	many	TRBJ1-5	TRBD1	TGCGCCAGCAGCTTAAGAGGGGGCGATCAGCCCCAGCATTTT	CASSLRGGDQPQHF
TRBV20-1	few	TRBJ2-4	NA	TGCAGTGCTATCGGCGGCGGACTAGCCAAAAACATTCAGTACTTC	CSAIGGGLAKNIQYF
TRBV5-1	many	TRBJ1-1	NA	TGCGCCAGCAAGGGCAGCACGAACGTGAACACTGAAGCTTTCTTT	CASKGSTNVNTEAFF
TRBV4-1	few	TRBJ2-2	TRBD1	TGCGCCAGCAGCCAAGAGGAGACAGGGGCCTATCCCGCGAACACCGGGGAGCTGTTTTTT	CASSQEETGAYPANTGELFF
TRBV19	NA	TRBJ2-3	NA	TGTGCCAGTAGTTGGTTGGGAACAGATACGCAGTATTTT	CASSWLGTDTQYF
TRBV20-1	many	TRBJ2-1	NA	TGCAGTGTATATGAGGGGTACTCCTACAATGAGCAGTTCTTC	CSVYEGYSYNEQFF
TRBV20-1	many	TRBJ1-1	NA	TGCAGTGCTAGTCCGAGGGAGGTCGGGACTGAAGCTTTCTTT	CSASPREVGTEAFF
TRBV3-1	many	TRBJ2-5	NA	TGTGCCAGCCAAAGACACGGGGTGGTAGAGACCCAGTACTTC	CASQRHGVVETQYF
TRBV20-1	many	TRBJ1-1	TRBD1	TGCAGTGCTAGAGGACAGGGGGCAAGAACTGAAGCTTTCTTT	CSARGQGARTEAFF
TRBV24-1	many	TRBJ2-1	NA	TGTGCCACCAGTGATTACAGGGAGGGTAATGAGCAGTTCTTC	CATSDYREGNEQFF
TRBV10-3	NA	TRBJ1-1	NA	TGTGCCATCAGTGAGGGAGGGGACCACACTGAAGCTTTCTTT	CAISEGGDHTEAFF
TRBV12-3/TRBV12-4	many	TRBJ1-1	NA	TGTGCCAGCAGTTTAGAAGAGGGAGTGAACACTGAAGCTTTCTTT	CASSLEEGVNTEAFF
TRBV15	many	TRBJ2-2	TRBD2	TGTGCCACCACGGCTAGCGGGGGGCCGAGCACCGGGGAGCTGTTTTTT	CATTASGGPSTGELFF
TRBV30	NA	TRBJ1-1	NA	TGTGCCTGGACCGGAGGGAGCCTCGGGAACACTGAAGCTTTCTTT	CAWTGGSLGNTEAFF
TRBV5-1	NA	TRBJ1-2	NA	TGCGCCAGCAGCTTGGAGGGGGGCAACTATTGCTACACCTTC	CASSLEGGNYCYTF
TRBV30	once	TRBJ2-1	NA	TGTGCCTCATCTCAAAGCTCCTACAATGAGCAGTTCTTC	CASSQSSYNEQFF
TRBV5-1	many	TRBJ2-1	TRBD1	TGCGCCAGCAGCTTGGAGGGGGCTCGATCCTACAATGAGCAGTTCTTC	CASSLEGARSYNEQFF